The rows below give T cell receptor beta chains drawn from one sample of a study of T cell changes during pregnancy in multiple sclerosis. Profiled with immunoSEQ multiplex PCR; TCRdb holds only in-frame clones, not every one. This table holds 85,000 to 95,000 clones, about nine tenths found once. The input for sequencing was peripheral blood, taken after pregnancy. The receptor set was obtained from a female donor in good health, enrolled as a control in a pregnancy study. CDR3s include the opening cysteine and the closing phenylalanine or tryptophan. Fields, in order: clone size, V gene, D gene, J gene, CDR3 protein, CDR3 DNA. A D gene is named only where the DNA matches it firmly. A clone size is listed for some rows: how often the clone was seen (once, few, many), or a class if it is expanded.

-	TRBV7-9	TRBD2	TRBJ2-5	CASSPQGRGVQETQYF	TGTGCCAGCAGCCCCCAGGGGCGGGGGGTCCAAGAGACCCAGTACTTC
-	TRBV7-3	TRBD2	TRBJ2-3	CASSVSAGLQDTQYF	TGTGCCAGCAGCGTTTCAGCGGGGTTACAAGATACGCAGTATTTT
-	TRBV5-1	TRBD1	TRBJ1-2	CASSSQGTNYGYTF	TGCGCCAGCAGCTCACAGGGGACTAACTATGGCTACACCTTC
-	TRBV29-1	-	TRBJ2-3	CSVWGLYTDTQYF	TGCAGCGTTTGGGGGCTCTACACAGATACGCAGTATTTT
-	TRBV18	TRBD1	TRBJ2-7	CASSQGQGYEQYF	TGTGCCAGCTCACAGGGACAGGGATACGAGCAGTACTTC
-	TRBV5-4	-	TRBJ2-4	CASSPGYNLAKNIQYF	TGTGCCAGCAGCCCAGGTTATAACTTAGCCAAAAACATTCAGTACTTC
-	TRBV7-9	-	TRBJ2-5	CASSQGGTQYF	TGTGCCAGCAGCCAGGGGGGGACCCAGTACTTC
-	TRBV27	TRBD2	TRBJ2-7	CASSTRLAGLYEQYF	TGTGCCAGCAGTACCCGACTAGCGGGGTTATACGAGCAGTACTTC
-	TRBV11-2	-	TRBJ2-3	CASSLGGRGEQYF	TGTGCCAGCAGCTTAGGGGGGCGCGGTGAGCAGTATTTT
-	TRBV7-3	TRBD2	TRBJ2-5	CASSLTTSWETQYF	TGTGCCAGCAGCCTTACGACTAGCTGGGAGACCCAGTACTTC
-	TRBV6-5	-	TRBJ1-4	CASTDRLYEKLFF	TGTGCCAGCACCGACAGGTTATACGAAAAACTGTTTTTT
-	TRBV6-6	-	TRBJ2-2	CASSSQGGGELFF	TGTGCCAGCAGTTCTCAGGGAGGCGGGGAGCTGTTTTTT
-	TRBV27	-	TRBJ2-5	CASSFRDTKETQYF	TGTGCCAGCAGTTTCCGGGACACAAAAGAGACCCAGTACTTC
-	TRBV15	TRBD2	TRBJ2-7	CATSRMRGASEQYF	TGTGCCACCAGCAGAATGCGGGGGGCCAGCGAGCAGTACTTC
-	TRBV9	-	TRBJ1-4	CASSVDPRGGEKLFF	TGTGCCAGCAGCGTAGACCCCAGGGGAGGGGAAAAACTGTTTTTT
-	TRBV18	-	TRBJ1-4	CASSGQSSNEKLFF	TGTGCCAGCTCAGGACAGAGTTCTAATGAAAAACTGTTTTTT
-	TRBV6-5	-	TRBJ2-5	CASNSVGGFVETQYF	TGTGCCAGCAACTCTGTGGGGGGTTTCGTCGAGACCCAGTACTTC
-	TRBV5-4	TRBD2	TRBJ2-5	CASSLRLAGQETQYF	TGTGCCAGCAGCTTACGACTAGCGGGGCAAGAGACCCAGTACTTC
-	TRBV9	-	TRBJ2-1	CATGNEQFF	TGTGCCACCGGTAATGAGCAGTTCTTC
-	TRBV5-1	-	TRBJ2-7	CASSFLDRTYEQYF	TGCGCCAGCAGCTTCCTGGACAGAACCTACGAGCAGTACTTC
-	TRBV7-3	TRBD1	TRBJ2-1	CASTSDRNVGEQFF	TGTGCCAGCACCTCGGACAGGAACGTGGGTGAGCAGTTCTTC
-	TRBV4-1	TRBD1	TRBJ1-2	CASSGTDRGRNYGYTF	TGCGCCAGCAGCGGTACCGACAGGGGAAGGAACTATGGCTACACCTTC
-	TRBV2	-	TRBJ1-6	CASSERRGGSPLHF	TGTGCCAGCAGTGAGAGGAGGGGGGGTTCACCCCTCCACTTT
-	TRBV6-4	TRBD1	TRBJ1-6	CASSESDRASYNSPLHF	TGTGCCAGCAGTGAATCGGACAGGGCGTCCTATAATTCACCCCTCCACTTT
once	TRBV7-2	-	TRBJ1-3	CASSSLDLAGNTIYF	TGTGCCAGCAGCTCCTTGGACTTGGCCGGAAACACCATATATTTT
-	TRBV11-3	-	TRBJ1-1	CASSRQDNTEAFF	TGTGCCAGCAGCCGCCAGGATAACACTGAAGCTTTCTTT
once	TRBV18	TRBD1	TRBJ2-7	CASSPGTAHLYEQYF	TGTGCCAGCTCACCAGGGACAGCACATCTCTACGAGCAGTACTTC
-	TRBV7-2	TRBD2	TRBJ2-6	CASSPGGVAGANVLTF	TGTGCCAGCAGCCCCGGGGGGGTGGCTGGGGCCAACGTCCTGACTTTC
-	TRBV7-3	-	TRBJ2-7	CASSTIRGTAGYEQYF	TGTGCCAGCAGCACGATAAGGGGGACGGCTGGCTACGAGCAGTACTTC
-	TRBV27	-	TRBJ2-7	CASSLHGELAEQYF	TGTGCCAGCAGTTTGCACGGGGAGCTTGCCGAGCAGTACTTC
-	TRBV4-3	-	TRBJ1-6	CASSEARGRGSPLHF	TGCGCCAGCAGCGAGGCAAGGGGCCGCGGTTCACCCCTCCACTTT
-	TRBV6-5	TRBD1	TRBJ2-7	CASSLSGTGGTEQYF	TGTGCCAGCAGTCTATCCGGGACAGGGGGCACCGAGCAGTACTTC